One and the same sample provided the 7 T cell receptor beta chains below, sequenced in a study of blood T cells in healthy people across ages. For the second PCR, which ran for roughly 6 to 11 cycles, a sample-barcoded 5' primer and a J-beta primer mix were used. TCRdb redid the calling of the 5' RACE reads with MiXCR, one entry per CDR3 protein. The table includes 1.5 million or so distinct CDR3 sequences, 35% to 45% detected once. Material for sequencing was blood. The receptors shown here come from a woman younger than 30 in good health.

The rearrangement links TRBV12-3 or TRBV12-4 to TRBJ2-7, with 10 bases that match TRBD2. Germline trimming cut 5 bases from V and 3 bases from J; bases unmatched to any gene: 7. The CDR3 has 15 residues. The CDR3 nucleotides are TGTGCCAGCAGTGCCGTAGCGGGAGGCCGCTACGAGCAGTACTTC. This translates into CASSAVAGGRYEQYF.

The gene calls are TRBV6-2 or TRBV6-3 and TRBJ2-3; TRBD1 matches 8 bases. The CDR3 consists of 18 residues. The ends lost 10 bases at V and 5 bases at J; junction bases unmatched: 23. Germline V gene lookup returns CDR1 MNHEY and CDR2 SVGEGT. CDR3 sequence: CATQSWGRQGPDRDTQYF. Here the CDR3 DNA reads TGTGCCACCCAATCCTGGGGGAGACAGGGGCCCGACCGAGATACGCAGTATTTT.

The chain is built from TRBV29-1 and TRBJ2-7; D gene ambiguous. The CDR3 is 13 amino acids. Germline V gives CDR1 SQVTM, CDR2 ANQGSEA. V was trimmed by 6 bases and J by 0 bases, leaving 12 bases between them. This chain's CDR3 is CSVRKVASYEQYF. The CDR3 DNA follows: TGCAGCGTCAGGAAAGTCGCCTCCTACGAGCAGTACTTC.

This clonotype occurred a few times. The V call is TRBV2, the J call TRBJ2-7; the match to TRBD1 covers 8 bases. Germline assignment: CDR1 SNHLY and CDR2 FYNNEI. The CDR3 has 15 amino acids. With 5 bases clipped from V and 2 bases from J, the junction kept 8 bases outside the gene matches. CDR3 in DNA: TGTGCCAGCAGTACAATCGGACAGGGTCCCTACGAGCAGTACTTC. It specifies CASSTIGQGPYEQYF.

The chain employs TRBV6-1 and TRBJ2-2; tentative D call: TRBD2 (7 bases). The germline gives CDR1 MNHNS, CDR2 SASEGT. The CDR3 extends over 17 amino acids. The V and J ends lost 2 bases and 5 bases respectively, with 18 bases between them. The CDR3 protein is CASSEKGGGLRTGELFF. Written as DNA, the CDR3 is TGTGCCAGCAGTGAAAAAGGGGGGGGGCTGAGGACCGGGGAGCTGTTTTTT.

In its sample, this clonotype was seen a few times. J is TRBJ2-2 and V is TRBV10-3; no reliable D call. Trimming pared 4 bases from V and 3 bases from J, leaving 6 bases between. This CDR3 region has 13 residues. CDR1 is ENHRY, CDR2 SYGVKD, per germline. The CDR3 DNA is TGTGCCATCAGTGCCCGGGACACCGGGGAGCTGTTTTTT. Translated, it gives CAISARDTGELFF.

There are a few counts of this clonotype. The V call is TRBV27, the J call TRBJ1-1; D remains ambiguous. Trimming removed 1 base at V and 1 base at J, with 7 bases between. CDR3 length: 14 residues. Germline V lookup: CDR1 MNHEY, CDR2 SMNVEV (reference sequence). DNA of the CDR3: TGTGCCAGCAGTTTATGGTACCAGAACACTGAAGCTTTCTTT. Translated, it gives CASSLWYQNTEAFF.